Presented here are 28 T cell receptor beta chains from one specimen sequenced in a study of blood T cell repertoires in COVID-19 (dated by TCRdb to about 2020). The library came from the immunoSEQ multiplex PCR assay. Drawn from immuneACCESS, this table holds only the in-frame rearrangements with V and J called that TCRdb kept. Clones are partly lost; checked studies trace under half to an unresolved V gene and leave the rest unexplained. For this sample the table gives 99,000 or so clones, of which about three quarters were detected only once. Of the sample, 15% to 20% is held by the ten largest clones. Material: peripheral blood. These receptors were collected from a woman aged 70 to 79 with acute or convalescent COVID-19.

The chain links TRBV3-1 (or the pseudogene TRBV3-2) to TRBJ2-2; 7 bases map to TRBD1. The CDR3 sequence is 14 residues long. J was trimmed by 7 bases and V by 7 bases; bases with no gene match: 9. CDR1 LGHDT and CDR2 YNNKEL come from the germline V gene (reference sequence). The chain's CDR3 is CASNPHNRGGELFF. The CDR3, as DNA: TGTGCCAGCAACCCCCACAACAGGGGCGGGGAGCTGTTTTTT.

The chain recombines TRBV27 with TRBJ1-2; TRBD1 matches 12 bases. J was trimmed by 7 bases and V by 2 bases; bases with no gene match: 11. Germline assignment: CDR1 MNHEY and CDR2 SMNVEV (reference sequence). CDR3 size: 17 residues. CDR3 coding DNA: TGTGCCAGCAGTTTAAGAACACCGGGACAGGGGGCGAGTGGCTACACCTTC. This translates into CASSLRTPGQGASGYTF.

This chain connects TRBV5-1 to TRBJ1-4, with 8 positions matching TRBD1. The junction had 3 bases not matched to a gene; V was cut back by 4 bases and J by 4 bases. The CDR3 loop spans 14 amino acids. The germline gives CDR1 SGHRS, CDR2 YFSETQ. CDR3 in DNA: TGCGCCAGCAGCCTGACAGGGGATAATGAAAAACTGTTTTTT. It specifies CASSLTGDNEKLFF.

This chain joins TRBV9 and TRBJ1-5; tentatively, D is TRBD1 (5 bases). With 0 bases removed from V and 2 bases from J, the gap between germline ends came to 12 bases. The germline V gene encodes CDR1 SGDLS and CDR2 YYNGEE. The CDR3 has 16 residues. The CDR3 reads CASSVGGERGNQPQHF. CDR3 DNA sequence: TGTGCCAGCAGCGTAGGGGGGGAGAGGGGCAATCAGCCCCAGCATTTT.

Here the CDR3 DNA reads TGCAGCGCAACTCCGGATGCCGGGGTGGAGTACTTC. Its protein is CSATPDAGVEYF. This chain uses TRBV29-1 with TRBJ2-7, with D possibly matching TRBD2 (5 bases). V dropped 7 bases and J dropped 11 bases, with 21 bases sitting between them. The germline gives CDR1 SQVTM, CDR2 ANQGSEA. There are 12 residues in the CDR3.

This clone was detected once. The J gene is TRBJ2-5, the V gene TRBV27, with TRBD2 matching 7 bases. V gave up 3 bases and J gave up 1 base; unmatched junction bases: 11. The germline gives CDR1 MNHEY, CDR2 SMNVEV (reference sequence). CDR3 length equals 17 residues. CDR3 residues: CASSFNRLGGSQETQYF. The DNA of the CDR3 is TGTGCCAGCAGTTTTAACCGACTGGGGGGGAGCCAAGAGACCCAGTACTTC.

The chain combines TRBV19 with TRBJ2-4; 10 positions match TRBD1. V shed 5 bases and J 5 bases; nucleotides not matched to a gene: 6. This CDR3 is 15 amino acids long. The germline V gene encodes CDR1 LNHDA and CDR2 SQIVND (reference sequence). CDR3 bases: TGTGCCAGTAGTTCTTTGGACAGGGGGGAAAACATTCAGTACTTC. Residues: CASSSLDRGENIQYF.

The V gene is TRBV29-1, the J gene TRBJ2-3, with 9 bases matching TRBD2. CDR3 length equals 18 residues. Per the germline V gene, CDR1 is SQVTM and CDR2 is ANQGSEA. The trim removed 3 bases at V and 2 bases at J, leaving 15 bases unmatched. This CDR3 is CSVDPTGRRGGPTDTQYF. The CDR3 coding sequence is TGCAGCGTTGACCCGACGGGGAGGCGGGGGGGCCCCACAGATACGCAGTATTTT.

This clone was observed once. J is TRBJ1-1 and V is TRBV9, with 10 bases matching TRBD1. Germline-derived CDR1 and CDR2 are SGDLS and YYNGEE. CDR3 length: 15 amino acids. J was trimmed by 4 bases and V by 3 bases; bases with no gene match: 6. The CDR3 loop is CASSADRGRGTEAFF. CDR3 nucleotide sequence: TGTGCCAGCAGCGCAGACAGGGGGCGAGGCACTGAAGCTTTCTTT.

The genes are TRBV29-1 and TRBJ2-1; tentative D call: TRBD2 (6 bases). Trimming shortened V by 6 bases and J by 6 bases, and 12 bases separated the two germline ends. The CDR3 is made up of 12 amino acids. Germline V CDR1 and CDR2: SQVTM, ANQGSEA. This CDR3 is CSVAQGGNEQFF. Here the CDR3 DNA reads TGCAGCGTCGCCCAGGGAGGCAATGAGCAGTTCTTC.

The CDR3 DNA reads as TGTGCCAGCAGCAGTAAAAGACAGACAGCCAACTATGGCTACACCTTC. Its protein is CASSSKRQTANYGYTF. The gene calls are TRBV6-2 or TRBV6-3 and TRBJ1-2, with a tentative D call TRBD1 (5 bases). Germline lookup yields CDR1 MNHEY and CDR2 SVGEGT. The CDR3 sequence is 16 residues long. Deletions cut 6 bases from V and 2 bases from J, with 19 bases between.

This chain links TRBV3-1 (or the pseudogene TRBV3-2) with TRBJ2-7; D unclear. Trimming stripped 0 bases from V and 4 bases from J, with 13 bases between. The CDR3 extends over 15 amino acids. Germline assignment: CDR1 LGHDT and CDR2 YNNKEL (reference sequence). In nucleotides, the CDR3 is TGTGCCAGCAGCCAAGAATCCAGCGCCCTGTACGAGCAGTACTTC. This encodes CASSQESSALYEQYF.

CDR3 nucleotide sequence: TGTGCCAGCAGCCCCTACCCCAGACAGGGAAGTCCCTACGAGCAGTACTTC. Its translation: CASSPYPRQGSPYEQYF. The chain recombines TRBV11-2 with TRBJ2-7; 7 nucleotides agree with TRBD1. With 5 bases clipped from V and 2 bases from J, the junction kept 15 bases outside the gene matches. CDR3 length: 17 amino acids. Germline values: CDR1 SGHAT, CDR2 FQNNGV.

The sample holds one count of this clone. The V and J genes are TRBV19 and TRBJ1-2; no definite D call. Between the trimmed V and J ends, which lost 0 bases and 2 bases, there was a span of 7 bases. There are 14 residues in the CDR3. CDR1 and CDR2 from the germline V gene are LNHDA and SQIVND (reference sequence). CDR3 amino acids: CASSIDGTNYGYTF. The CDR3 coding sequence is TGTGCCAGTAGTATAGATGGCACAAACTATGGCTACACCTTC.

Only a few counts were recorded for this clone. V usage is TRBV19 and J usage is TRBJ2-1; a possible D gene is TRBD1 (6 bases). The CDR3 contains 12 residues. Germline V gene sequence: CDR1 LNHDA, CDR2 SQIVND (reference sequence). Trimming left V 5 bases short and J 9 bases short, with 11 bases between. The CDR3 DNA sequence: TGTGCCAGTAGTCTCCAGGGGCCTGAGCAGTTCTTC. Translating it yields CASSLQGPEQFF.

The J gene is TRBJ2-5, the V gene TRBV10-3; maybe TRBD1 (7 bases). Germline CDR1 is ENHRY and CDR2 is SYGVKD. Trimming shortened V by 6 bases and J by 5 bases, and 16 bases separated the two germline ends. There are 14 residues in the CDR3. Written as DNA, the CDR3 is TGTGCCATCAGCGGGGGACAGCCTGGGGAGACCCAGTACTTC. Translation: CAISGGQPGETQYF.

The V and J genes are TRBV7-2 and TRBJ1-1; 7 nucleotides align to TRBD1. The CDR3 totals 15 residues. J gave up 5 bases and V 1 base, and 7 bases lay outside the gene matches. Germline CDR1 SGHTA, CDR2 FQGNSA. CDR3 in DNA: TGTGCCAGCAGCTTAGGAACACAGGGGAAAACTGAAGCTTTCTTT. It encodes CASSLGTQGKTEAFF.

This clone showed up just a few times. The rearrangement uses TRBV4-2 and TRBJ1-3, with no clear D. CDR3 size: 15 residues. V gave up 2 bases and J gave up 1 base, with 9 bases separating them. Germline CDR1 and CDR2: LGHNA and YNFKEQ. The chain's CDR3 is CASSQPHLSGNTIYF. For the CDR3, the DNA is TGTGCCAGCAGCCAACCCCACTTGTCTGGAAACACCATATATTTT.

This chain joins TRBV10-3 and TRBJ2-3, with a weak D call TRBD2 (5 bases). The CDR3 is 14 residues long. The germline CDR1 and CDR2 sequences are ENHRY and SYGVKD. V gave up 4 bases and J gave up 2 bases, with 10 bases separating them. The CDR3 protein is CAISGLGNTDTQYF. In DNA form, the CDR3 reads TGTGCCATCAGTGGTCTCGGGAACACAGATACGCAGTATTTT.

The chain employs TRBV11-2 and TRBJ2-7, with D possibly being TRBD1 (6 bases). The germline gives CDR1 SGHAT, CDR2 FQNNGV. This CDR3 has 12 amino acids. V was pared by 5 bases and J by 5 bases, with 10 bases between. This CDR3 reads CASSLTGDEQYF. The CDR3 nucleotides read TGTGCCAGCAGCCTGACAGGAGACGAGCAGTACTTC.

The rearrangement links TRBV6-5 to TRBJ1-2, with 10 positions matching TRBD1. CDR3 size: 16 residues. Germline V gene sequence: CDR1 MNHEY, CDR2 SVGAGI. V dropped 2 bases and J dropped 0; count of bases not matched to a gene: 3. CDR3 sequence reads: CASSYGQGVSNYGYTF. CDR3 coding DNA: TGTGCCAGCAGTTACGGACAGGGGGTCTCTAACTATGGCTACACCTTC.

With regard to this clone: Other DNA sequences in this specimen translate into the identical CDR3. The J gene is TRBJ1-1, the V gene TRBV9; D might be TRBD1 (5 bases). The CDR3 has 13 amino acids. Germline V lookup: CDR1 SGDLS, CDR2 YYNGEE. V was clipped by 7 bases and J by 3 bases, with 13 bases between them. CDR3 region: CASSPGDDTEAFF. The DNA for the CDR3 is TGTGCCAGCTCCCCGGGGGACGACACTGAAGCTTTCTTT. Based on the CDR3 plus reference TRBV9 and TRBJ1-1, the full variable domain is DSGVTQTPKHLITATGQRVTLRCSPRSGDLSVYWYQQSLDQGLQFLIQYYNGEERAKGNILERFSAQQFPDLHSELNLSSLELGDSALYFCASSPGDDTEAFFGQGTRLTVV.

The chain couples TRBV28 to TRBJ2-3, with 9 nucleotides matching TRBD2. Germline V gives CDR1 MDHEN, CDR2 SYDVKM. The trim removed 3 bases at V and 5 bases at J, leaving 15 bases unmatched. CDR3 length equals 18 residues. CDR3 in amino acids: CASSFSSLTSGVGDTQYF. CDR3 nucleotide sequence: TGTGCCAGCAGTTTCTCTTCGCTGACTAGCGGAGTTGGAGATACGCAGTATTTT.

The rearrangement links TRBV5-1 to TRBJ1-3, with D unresolved. CDR1 and CDR2 (germline): SGHRS, YFSETQ. The CDR3 has 20 residues. Deletions cut 0 bases from V and 2 bases from J, with 24 bases between. The CDR3 coding sequence is TGCGCCAGCAGCTTGGTTTTATCGGTGCCCCCAACAGTTACTGGAAACACCATATATTTT. Its translation is CASSLVLSVPPTVTGNTIYF.

The chain has TRBV4-3 and TRBJ1-6, with D unresolved. Per the germline V gene, CDR1 is LGHNA and CDR2 is YSLEER. CDR3 length: 14 residues. Trimming cost V 0 bases and J 7 bases, with 7 bases left between them. The CDR3 bases are TGCGCCAGCAGCCAAGATCTATGGAATTCACCCCTCCACTTT. Residues: CASSQDLWNSPLHF.

The gene calls are TRBV25-1 and TRBJ2-7, with 11 bases fitting TRBD1. The germline CDR1 and CDR2 sequences are MGHDK and SYGVNS. V lost 5 bases and J lost 2; bases outside the gene matches: 5. The CDR3 has 15 amino acids. The CDR3 region has the DNA TGTGCCAGCAGTCCTCGGACAGGGGGCCCCTACGAGCAGTACTTC. Translation gives CASSPRTGGPYEQYF.

The genes are TRBV9 and TRBJ1-2; the D gene is possibly TRBD1 (5 bases). V shed 0 bases and J shed 5 bases, with 11 bases lying between them. The CDR3 spans 14 residues. Germline V gene sequence: CDR1 SGDLS, CDR2 YYNGEE. Here the CDR3 reads CASSVEGLGYGYTF. CDR3 DNA: TGTGCCAGCAGCGTAGAGGGGTTGGGATATGGCTACACCTTC.

The rearrangement joins TRBV28 to TRBJ2-3, with 12 bases that match TRBD2. CDR1 MDHEN and CDR2 SYDVKM come from the germline V gene. J was trimmed by 5 bases and V by 5 bases; bases with no gene match: 8. The CDR3 runs 16 residues. In DNA form, the CDR3 reads TGTGCCAGCAGTCTTCCTAGCGGGGGGGTAGGAGATACGCAGTATTTT. Encoded protein: CASSLPSGGVGDTQYF.